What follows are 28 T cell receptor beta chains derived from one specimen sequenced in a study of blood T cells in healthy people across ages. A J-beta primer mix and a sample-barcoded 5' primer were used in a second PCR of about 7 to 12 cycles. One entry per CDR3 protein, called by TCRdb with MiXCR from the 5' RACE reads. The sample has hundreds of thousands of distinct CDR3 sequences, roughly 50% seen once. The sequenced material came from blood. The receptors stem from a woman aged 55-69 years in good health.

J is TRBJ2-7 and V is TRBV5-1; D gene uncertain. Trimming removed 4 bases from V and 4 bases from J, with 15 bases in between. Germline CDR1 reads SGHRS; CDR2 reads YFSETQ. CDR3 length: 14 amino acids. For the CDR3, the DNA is TGCGCCAGCAGCGCGCCAGGCATCCCTTACGAGCAGTACTTC. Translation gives CASSAPGIPYEQYF.

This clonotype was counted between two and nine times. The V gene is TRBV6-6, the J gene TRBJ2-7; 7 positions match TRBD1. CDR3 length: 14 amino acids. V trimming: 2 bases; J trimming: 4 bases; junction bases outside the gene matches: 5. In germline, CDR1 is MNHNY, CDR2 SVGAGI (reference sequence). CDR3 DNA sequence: TGTGCCAGCAGTTACAGGGGGCCCCCTTACGAGCAGTACTTC. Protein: CASSYRGPPYEQYF.

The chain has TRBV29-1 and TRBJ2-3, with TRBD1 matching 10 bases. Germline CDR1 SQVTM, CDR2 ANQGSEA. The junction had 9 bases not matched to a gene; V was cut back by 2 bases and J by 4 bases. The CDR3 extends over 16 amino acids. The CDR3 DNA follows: TGCAGCGTTGAAAGGGGGCAGGGACAGGGGCCAGATACGCAGTATTTT. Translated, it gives CSVERGQGQGPDTQYF.

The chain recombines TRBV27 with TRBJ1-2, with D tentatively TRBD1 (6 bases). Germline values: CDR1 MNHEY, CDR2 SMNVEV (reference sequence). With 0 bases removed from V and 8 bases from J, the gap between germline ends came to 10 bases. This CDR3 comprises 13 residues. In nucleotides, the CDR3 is TGTGCCAGCAGTTTATCTGGGGGCGGCGGCTACACCTTC. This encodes CASSLSGGGGYTF.

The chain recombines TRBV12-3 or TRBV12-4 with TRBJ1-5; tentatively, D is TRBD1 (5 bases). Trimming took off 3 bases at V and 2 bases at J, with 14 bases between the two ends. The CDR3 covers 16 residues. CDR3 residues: CASSFRTPGGNQPQHF. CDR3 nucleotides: TGTGCCAGCAGTTTTCGGACCCCGGGGGGCAATCAGCCCCAGCATTTT.

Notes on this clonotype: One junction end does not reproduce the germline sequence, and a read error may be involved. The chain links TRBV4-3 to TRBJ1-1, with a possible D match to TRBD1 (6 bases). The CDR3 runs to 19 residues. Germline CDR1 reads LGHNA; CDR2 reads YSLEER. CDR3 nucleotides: TGCGCCAGCAGTCAAGATCTGAACAGGGCTCAGGACATGAACACTGAAGCTTTCTTT. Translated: CASSQDLNRAQDMNTEAFF.

CDR3 in amino acids: CASSRGWDMAITEAFF. The CDR3 nucleotides are TGTGCCAGCAGCCGTGGATGGGACATGGCGATAACTGAAGCTTTCTTT. V gene TRBV7-9 combines with J gene TRBJ1-1; D might be TRBD1 (6 bases). CDR1 and CDR2 (germline): SEHNR, FQNEAQ (reference sequence). V lost 5 bases to trimming and J lost 5 bases, with 21 bases between them. The length of the CDR3 is 16 residues.

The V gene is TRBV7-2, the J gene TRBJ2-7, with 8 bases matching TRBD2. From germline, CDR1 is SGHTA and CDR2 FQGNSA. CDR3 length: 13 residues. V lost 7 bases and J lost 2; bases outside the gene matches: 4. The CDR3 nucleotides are TGTGCCAGCAAGGGCGGGAGGACCTACGAGCAGTACTTC. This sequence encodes CASKGGRTYEQYF.

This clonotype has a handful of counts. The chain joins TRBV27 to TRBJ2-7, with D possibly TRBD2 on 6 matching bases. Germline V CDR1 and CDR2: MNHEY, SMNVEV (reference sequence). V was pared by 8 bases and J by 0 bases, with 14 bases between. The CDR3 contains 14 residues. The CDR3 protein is CASSRGIDSYEQYF. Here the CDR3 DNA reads TGTGCCAGCTCACGGGGGATTGACTCCTACGAGCAGTACTTC.

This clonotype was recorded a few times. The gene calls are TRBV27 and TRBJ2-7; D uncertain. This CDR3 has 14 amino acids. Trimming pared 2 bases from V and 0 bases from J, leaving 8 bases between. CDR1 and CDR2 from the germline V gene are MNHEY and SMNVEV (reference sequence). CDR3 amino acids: CASSLIPSSYEQYF. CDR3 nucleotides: TGTGCCAGCAGTTTAATACCCAGCTCCTACGAGCAGTACTTC.

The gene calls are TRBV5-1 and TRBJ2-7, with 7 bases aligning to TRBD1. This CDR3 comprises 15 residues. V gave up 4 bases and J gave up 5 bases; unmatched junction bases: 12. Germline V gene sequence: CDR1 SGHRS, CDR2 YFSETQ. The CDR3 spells CASSLRGTDPDEQYF. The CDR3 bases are TGCGCCAGCAGCCTACGTGGGACAGATCCCGACGAGCAGTACTTC.

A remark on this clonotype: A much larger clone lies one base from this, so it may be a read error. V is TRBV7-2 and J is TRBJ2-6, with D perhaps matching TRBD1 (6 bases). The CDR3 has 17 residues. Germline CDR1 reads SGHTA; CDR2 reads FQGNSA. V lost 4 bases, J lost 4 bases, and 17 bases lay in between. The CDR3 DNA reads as TGTGCCAGCAGCTCCGCCCATACAGGGTCCGGGGCCAACGTCCTGACTTTC. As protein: CASSSAHTGSGANVLTF.

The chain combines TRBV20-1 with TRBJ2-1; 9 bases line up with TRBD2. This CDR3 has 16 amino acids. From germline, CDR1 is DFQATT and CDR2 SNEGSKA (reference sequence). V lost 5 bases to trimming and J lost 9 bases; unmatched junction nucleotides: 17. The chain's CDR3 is CSAPNPGTSLRSEQFF. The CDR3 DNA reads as TGCAGTGCTCCGAACCCCGGGACTAGCCTAAGATCTGAGCAGTTCTTC.

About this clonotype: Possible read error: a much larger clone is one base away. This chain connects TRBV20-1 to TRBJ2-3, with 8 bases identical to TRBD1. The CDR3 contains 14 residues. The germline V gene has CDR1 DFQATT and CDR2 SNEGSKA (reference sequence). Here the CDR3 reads CSAGDRGLTDTQYF. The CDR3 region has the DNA TGCAGTGCTGGAGACAGGGGACTCACAGATACGCAGTATTTT.

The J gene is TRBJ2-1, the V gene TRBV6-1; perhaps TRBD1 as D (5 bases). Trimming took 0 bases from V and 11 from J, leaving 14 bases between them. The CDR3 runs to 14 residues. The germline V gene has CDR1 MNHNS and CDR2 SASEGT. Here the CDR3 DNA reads TGTGCCAGCAGTGAAGCAATGGGGCCCTCCAAGCAGTTCTTC. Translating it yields CASSEAMGPSKQFF.

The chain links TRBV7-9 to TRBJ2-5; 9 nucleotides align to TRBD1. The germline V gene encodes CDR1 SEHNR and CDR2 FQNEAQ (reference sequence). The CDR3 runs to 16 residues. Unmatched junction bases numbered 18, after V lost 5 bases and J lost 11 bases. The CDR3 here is CASSLGRTGVLNEQYF. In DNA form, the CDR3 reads TGTGCCAGCAGCCTAGGGAGGACAGGGGTTTTAAATGAGCAGTACTTC.

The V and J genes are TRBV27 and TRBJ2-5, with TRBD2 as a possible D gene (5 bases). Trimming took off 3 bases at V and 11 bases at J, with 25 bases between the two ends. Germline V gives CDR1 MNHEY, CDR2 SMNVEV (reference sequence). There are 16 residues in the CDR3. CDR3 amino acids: CASSLRRTGNLGEQYF. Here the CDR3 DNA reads TGTGCCAGCAGTTTGAGACGCACGGGAAACCTGGGTGAGCAGTACTTC.

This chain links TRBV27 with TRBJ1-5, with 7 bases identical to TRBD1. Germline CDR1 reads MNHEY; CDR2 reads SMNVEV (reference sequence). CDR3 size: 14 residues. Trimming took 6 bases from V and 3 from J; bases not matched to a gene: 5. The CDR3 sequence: CASSRQGPNQPQHF. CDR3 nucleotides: TGTGCCAGCAGCCGACAGGGCCCCAATCAGCCCCAGCATTTT.

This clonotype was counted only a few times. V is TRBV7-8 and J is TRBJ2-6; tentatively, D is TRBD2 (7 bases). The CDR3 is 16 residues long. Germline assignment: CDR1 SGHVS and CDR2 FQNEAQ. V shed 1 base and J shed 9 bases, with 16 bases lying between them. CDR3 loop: CASSLVRGGVGNVLTF. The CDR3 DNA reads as TGTGCCAGCAGCTTAGTTAGAGGGGGGGTCGGCAACGTCCTGACTTTC.

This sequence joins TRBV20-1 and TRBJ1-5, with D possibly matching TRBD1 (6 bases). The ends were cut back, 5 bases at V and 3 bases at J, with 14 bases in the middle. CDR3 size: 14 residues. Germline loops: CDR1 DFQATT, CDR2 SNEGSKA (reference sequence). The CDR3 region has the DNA TGCAGTGCTTCGGGACACGTGGACAATCAGCCCCAGCATTTT. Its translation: CSASGHVDNQPQHF.

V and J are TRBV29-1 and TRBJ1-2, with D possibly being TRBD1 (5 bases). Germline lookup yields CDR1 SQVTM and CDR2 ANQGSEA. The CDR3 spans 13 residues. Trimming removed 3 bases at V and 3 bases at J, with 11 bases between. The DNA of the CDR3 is TGCAGCGTTGATTCGGGGGAAGACTATGGCTACACCTTC. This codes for CSVDSGEDYGYTF.

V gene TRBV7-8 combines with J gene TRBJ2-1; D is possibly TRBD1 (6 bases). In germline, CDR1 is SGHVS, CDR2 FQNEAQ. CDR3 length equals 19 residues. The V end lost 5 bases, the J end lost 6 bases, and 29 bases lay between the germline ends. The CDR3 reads CASSPGRAGVARTINEQFF. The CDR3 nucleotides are TGTGCCAGCAGCCCTGGTAGGGCAGGGGTTGCCAGAACGATCAATGAGCAGTTCTTC.

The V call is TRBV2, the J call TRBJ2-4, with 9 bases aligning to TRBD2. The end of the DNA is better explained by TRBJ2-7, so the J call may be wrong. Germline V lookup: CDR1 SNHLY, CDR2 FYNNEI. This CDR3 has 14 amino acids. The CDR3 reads CASTLDSGSLEQYF. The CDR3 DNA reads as TGTGCCAGCACCCTGGATAGCGGGAGTCTCGAGCAGTACTTC.

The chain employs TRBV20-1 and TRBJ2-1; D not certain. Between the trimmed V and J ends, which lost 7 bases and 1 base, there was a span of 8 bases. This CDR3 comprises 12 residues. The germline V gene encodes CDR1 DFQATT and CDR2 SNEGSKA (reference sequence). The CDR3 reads CSGADSYNEQFF. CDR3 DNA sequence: TGCAGTGGCGCGGATTCCTACAATGAGCAGTTCTTC.

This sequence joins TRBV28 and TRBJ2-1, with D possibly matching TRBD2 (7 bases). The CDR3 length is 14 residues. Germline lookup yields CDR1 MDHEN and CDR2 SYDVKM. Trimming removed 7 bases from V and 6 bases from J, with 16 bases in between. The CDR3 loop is CASMGGPGANEQFF. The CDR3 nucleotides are TGTGCCAGCATGGGGGGGCCTGGGGCCAATGAGCAGTTCTTC.

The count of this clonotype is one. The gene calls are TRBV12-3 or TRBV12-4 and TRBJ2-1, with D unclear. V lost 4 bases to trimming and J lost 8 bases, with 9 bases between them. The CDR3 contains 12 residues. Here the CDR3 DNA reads TGTGCCAGCAGTTCCCTCCTAGATGAGCAGTTCTTC. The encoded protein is CASSSLLDEQFF.

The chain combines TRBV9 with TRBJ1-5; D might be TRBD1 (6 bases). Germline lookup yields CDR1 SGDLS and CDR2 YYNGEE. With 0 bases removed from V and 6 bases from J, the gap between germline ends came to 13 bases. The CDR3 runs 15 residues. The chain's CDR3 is CASSVGTGSTQPQHF. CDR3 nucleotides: TGTGCCAGCAGCGTAGGAACAGGGTCGACTCAGCCCCAGCATTTT.

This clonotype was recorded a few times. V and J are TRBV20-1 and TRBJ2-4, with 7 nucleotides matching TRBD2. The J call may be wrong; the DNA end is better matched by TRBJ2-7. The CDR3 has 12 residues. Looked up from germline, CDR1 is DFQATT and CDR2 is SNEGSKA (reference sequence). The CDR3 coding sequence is TGCAGTGCTAGAAGGACTAGCTACGAGCAGTACTTC. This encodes CSARRTSYEQYF.